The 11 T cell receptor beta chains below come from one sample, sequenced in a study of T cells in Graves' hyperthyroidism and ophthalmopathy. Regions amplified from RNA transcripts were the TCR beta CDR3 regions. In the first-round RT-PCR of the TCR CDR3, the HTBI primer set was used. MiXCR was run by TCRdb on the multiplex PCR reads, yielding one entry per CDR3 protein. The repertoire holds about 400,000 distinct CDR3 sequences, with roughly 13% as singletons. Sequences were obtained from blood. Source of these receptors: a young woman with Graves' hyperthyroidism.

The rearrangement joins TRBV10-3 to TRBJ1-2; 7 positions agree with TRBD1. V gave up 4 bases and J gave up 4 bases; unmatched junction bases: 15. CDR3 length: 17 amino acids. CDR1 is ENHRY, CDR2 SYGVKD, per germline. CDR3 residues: CAISGRGQGGQSYGYTF. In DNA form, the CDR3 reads TGTGCCATCAGTGGCCGGGGCCAGGGGGGTCAATCCTATGGCTACACCTTC.

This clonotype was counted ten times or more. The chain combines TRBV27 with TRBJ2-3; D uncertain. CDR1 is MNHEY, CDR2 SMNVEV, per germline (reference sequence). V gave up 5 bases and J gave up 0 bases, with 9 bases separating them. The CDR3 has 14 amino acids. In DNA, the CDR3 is TGTGCCAGCAGTCAGCGCTCTAGCACAGATACGCAGTATTTT. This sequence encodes CASSQRSSTDTQYF.

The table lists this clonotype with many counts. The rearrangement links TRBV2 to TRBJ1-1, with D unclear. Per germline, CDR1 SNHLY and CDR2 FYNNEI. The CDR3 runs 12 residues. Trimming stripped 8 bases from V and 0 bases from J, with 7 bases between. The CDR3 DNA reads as TGTGCCAGCGGGTCCATGAACACTGAAGCTTTCTTT. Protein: CASGSMNTEAFF.

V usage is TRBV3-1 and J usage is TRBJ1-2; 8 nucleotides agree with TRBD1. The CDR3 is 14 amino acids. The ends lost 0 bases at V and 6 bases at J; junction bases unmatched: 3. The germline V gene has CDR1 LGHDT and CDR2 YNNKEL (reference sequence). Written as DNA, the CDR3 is TGTGCCAGCAGCCAAGAGCGACAGGGGAATGGCTACACCTTC. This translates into CASSQERQGNGYTF. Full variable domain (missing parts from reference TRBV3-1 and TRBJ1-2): DTAVSQTPKYLVTQMGNDKSIKCEQNLGHDTMYWYKQDSKKFLKIMFSYNNKELIINETVPNRFSPKSPDKAHLNLHINSLELGDSAVYFCASSQERQGNGYTFGSGTRLTVV.

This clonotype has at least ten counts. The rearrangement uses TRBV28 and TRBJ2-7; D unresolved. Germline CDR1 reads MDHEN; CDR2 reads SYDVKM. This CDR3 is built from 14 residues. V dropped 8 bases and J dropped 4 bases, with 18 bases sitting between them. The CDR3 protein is CASSRLRRRYEQYF. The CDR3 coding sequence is TGTGCCAGCTCCCGACTCCGCCGCCGTTACGAGCAGTACTTC.

DNA of the CDR3: TGTGCCAGCAGCCAAGCGGGAGGCTCTGGAAACACCATATATTTT. Its protein product is CASSQAGGSGNTIYF. The V and J genes are TRBV4-2 and TRBJ1-3, with D uncertain. With 1 base removed from V and 0 bases from J, the gap between germline ends came to 7 bases. In germline, CDR1 is LGHNA, CDR2 YNFKEQ. The CDR3 length is 15 residues.

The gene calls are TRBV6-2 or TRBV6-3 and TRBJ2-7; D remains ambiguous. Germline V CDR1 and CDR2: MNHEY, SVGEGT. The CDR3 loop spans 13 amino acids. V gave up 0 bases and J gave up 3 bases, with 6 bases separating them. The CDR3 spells CASSYSFHYEQYF. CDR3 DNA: TGTGCCAGCAGTTACTCGTTCCACTACGAGCAGTACTTC.

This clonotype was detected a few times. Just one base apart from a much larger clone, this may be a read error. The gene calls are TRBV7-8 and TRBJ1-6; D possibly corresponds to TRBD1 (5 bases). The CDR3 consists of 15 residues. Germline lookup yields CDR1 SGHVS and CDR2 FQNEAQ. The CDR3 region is CAGRLGRVGNSPLHF. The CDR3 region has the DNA TGTGCCGGCAGATTGGGCAGGGTTGGTAATTCACCCCTCCACTTT.

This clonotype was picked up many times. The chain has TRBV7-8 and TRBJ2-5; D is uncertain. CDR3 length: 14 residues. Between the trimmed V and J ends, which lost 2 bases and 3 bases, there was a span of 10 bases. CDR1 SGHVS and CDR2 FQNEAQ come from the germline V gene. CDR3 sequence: CASSLWATKETQYF. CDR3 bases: TGTGCCAGCAGCTTATGGGCAACCAAAGAGACCCAGTACTTC. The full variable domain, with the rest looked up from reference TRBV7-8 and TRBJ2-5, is GAGVSQSPRYKVAKRGQDVALRCDPISGHVSLFWYQQALGQGPEFLTYFQNEAQLDKSGLPSDRFFAERPEGSVSTLKIQRTQQEDSAVYLCASSLWATKETQYFGPGTRLLVL.

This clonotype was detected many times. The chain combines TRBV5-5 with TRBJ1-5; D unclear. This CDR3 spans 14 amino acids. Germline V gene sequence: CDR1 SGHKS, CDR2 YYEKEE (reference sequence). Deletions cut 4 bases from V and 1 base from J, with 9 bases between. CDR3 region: CASSQVVSNQPQHF. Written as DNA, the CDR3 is TGTGCCAGCAGCCAAGTGGTGAGCAATCAGCCCCAGCATTTT.

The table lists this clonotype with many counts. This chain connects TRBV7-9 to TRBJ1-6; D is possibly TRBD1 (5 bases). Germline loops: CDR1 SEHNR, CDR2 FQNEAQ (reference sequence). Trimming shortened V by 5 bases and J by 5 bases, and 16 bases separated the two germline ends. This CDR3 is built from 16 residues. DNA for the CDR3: TGTGCCAGCAGCCCCCGGGAGGGGACGGATAATTCACCCCTCCACTTT. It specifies CASSPREGTDNSPLHF.